These 26 T cell receptor beta chains share one sample of origin, sequenced in a study of cytomegalovirus exposure and HLA in healthy donors. Produced via immunoSEQ multiplex PCR; TCRdb's table is partial and in-frame only. The top ten clones hold less than 3% of a sample with over 110,000 clones, 80% to 90% of them seen once. Sequencing input: PBMCs. The receptors derive from a man aged 18 to 35 in good health and CMV-seronegative.

This clone was seen once. J is TRBJ1-1 and V is TRBV18; perhaps TRBD1 as D (5 bases). The V and J ends lost 1 base and 1 base respectively, with 13 bases between them. The CDR3 is 16 residues long. CDR1 and CDR2 (germline): KGHSH, LQKENI. CDR3 nucleotide sequence: TGTGCCAGCTCACCACTGGGGGGACTGAGGAACACTGAAGCTTTCTTT. Amino acids: CASSPLGGLRNTEAFF.

The gene calls are TRBV10-3 and TRBJ1-1; a possible D gene is TRBD1 (5 bases). Deletions cut 5 bases from V and 4 bases from J, with 20 bases between. This CDR3 comprises 16 residues. Germline CDR1 ENHRY, CDR2 SYGVKD. The CDR3 coding sequence is TGTGCCATCAGTTCAACCGGGACTCGGGGCACCACTGAAGCTTTCTTT. Its protein product is CAISSTGTRGTTEAFF.

This clone was observed a single time. V is TRBV29-1 and J is TRBJ2-6; 10 bases are shared with TRBD1. CDR1 and CDR2 from the germline V gene are SQVTM and ANQGSEA. The CDR3 extends over 18 amino acids. The trim removed 5 bases at V and 1 base at J, leaving 11 bases unmatched. The CDR3 DNA sequence: TGCAGCGTTCGGACCGGGACAGGGGAGAGTTCTGGGGCCAACGTCCTGACTTTC. Translating gives CSVRTGTGESSGANVLTF.

The chain employs TRBV9 and TRBJ2-1; 10 bases match TRBD1. The CDR3 length is 15 residues. V dropped 5 bases and J dropped 3; count of bases not matched to a gene: 5. Germline-derived CDR1 and CDR2 are SGDLS and YYNGEE. This chain's CDR3 is CASSSDRGSYNEQFF. The CDR3 DNA reads TGTGCCAGCAGTTCGGACAGGGGGAGCTACAATGAGCAGTTCTTC.

The rearrangement uses TRBV19 and TRBJ1-2; D possibly corresponds to TRBD1 (5 bases). This CDR3 has 13 residues. The V end was cut by 5 bases, the J end by 7 bases, with 14 bases between. Germline V gene lookup returns CDR1 LNHDA and CDR2 SQIVND (reference sequence). CDR3 region: CASSVDSPLGYTF. Here the CDR3 DNA reads TGTGCCAGTAGTGTTGACAGTCCCCTTGGCTACACCTTC.

The chain has TRBV18 and TRBJ1-1, with D perhaps matching TRBD1 (5 bases). The CDR3 is made up of 17 amino acids. CDR1 is KGHSH and CDR2 is LQKENI in the germline V gene. V gave up 3 bases and J gave up 3 bases, with 20 bases separating them. CDR3 nucleotide sequence: TGTGCCAGCTCACCCGGGGGTTTTGCTGTCTTGGACACTGAAGCTTTCTTT. It specifies CASSPGGFAVLDTEAFF. The whole variable domain, filled in from reference TRBV18 and TRBJ1-1, reads NAGVMQNPRHLVRRRGQEARLRCSPMKGHSHVYWYRQLPEEGLKFMVYLQKENIIDESGMPKERFSAEFPKEGPSILRIQQVVRGDSAAYFCASSPGGFAVLDTEAFFGQGTRLTVV.

The chain couples TRBV5-1 to TRBJ1-2; D remains unclear. The CDR3 length is 14 residues. V lost 4 bases and J 8 bases, leaving 18 bases between the germline ends. CDR1 is SGHRS, CDR2 YFSETQ, per germline. CDR3 region: CASSPGLPPFGYTF. In DNA, the CDR3 is TGCGCCAGCAGCCCCGGGTTACCACCGTTCGGCTACACCTTC.

The chain recombines TRBV30 with TRBJ1-5, with a weak D call TRBD1 (6 bases). From germline, CDR1 is GTSNPN and CDR2 SVGIG (reference sequence). This CDR3 is built from 12 residues. V was pared by 7 bases and J by 6 bases, with 13 bases between. The CDR3 DNA is TGTGCCTACAGGACAGTGGGTCAGCCCCAGCATTTT. Amino acids: CAYRTVGQPQHF.

V and J are TRBV19 and TRBJ1-2; the D gene is possibly TRBD1 (5 bases). CDR3 length: 16 residues. Germline values: CDR1 LNHDA, CDR2 SQIVND (reference sequence). V lost 3 bases and J 7 bases, leaving 21 bases between the germline ends. CDR3 sequence: CASSITVRQGLRGYTF. The CDR3 coding sequence is TGTGCCAGTAGTATTACGGTTCGGCAGGGACTTCGTGGCTACACCTTC.

There are a few counts of this clone. J is TRBJ2-7 and V is TRBV2; the match to TRBD1 covers 7 bases. The CDR3 runs 12 residues. Germline V gene sequence: CDR1 SNHLY, CDR2 FYNNEI. J lost 2 bases, V lost 9 bases, and 4 bases had no gene match. The CDR3 DNA follows: TGTGCCAGAGGGGACAGTGCCTACGAGCAGTACTTC. Translating it yields CARGDSAYEQYF.

The chain uses TRBV18 and TRBJ2-1; D ambiguous. The V gene's germline CDR1 is KGHSH and CDR2 LQKENI. Trimming pared 0 bases from V and 6 bases from J, leaving 9 bases between. The CDR3 is 14 amino acids. Written as DNA, the CDR3 is TGTGCCAGCTCACCACCGGGCATTACCAATGAGCAGTTCTTC. Protein: CASSPPGITNEQFF.

The chain recombines TRBV2 with TRBJ2-1; 10 bases fit TRBD1. In germline, CDR1 is SNHLY, CDR2 FYNNEI. The CDR3 covers 19 residues. The ends lost 3 bases at V and 7 bases at J; junction bases unmatched: 18. CDR3 region: CASSDLGTGDYIRTNEQFF. The CDR3 DNA follows: TGTGCCAGCAGTGATTTAGGGACAGGGGATTACATACGGACTAATGAGCAGTTCTTC.

This clone was counted between two and nine times. The rearrangement joins TRBV4-2 to TRBJ2-1; D call uncertain. The germline gives CDR1 LGHNA, CDR2 YNFKEQ. Trimming removed 0 bases from V and 7 bases from J, with 7 bases in between. This CDR3 spans 13 amino acids. The chain's CDR3 is CASSQEYGNEQFF. The CDR3 nucleotides read TGTGCCAGCAGCCAAGAGTACGGGAATGAGCAGTTCTTC.

This clone was seen a few times. The chain recombines TRBV28 with TRBJ2-7, with TRBD1 as a possible D gene (5 bases). This CDR3 has 13 residues. The germline V gene has CDR1 MDHEN and CDR2 SYDVKM. Trimming removed 4 bases from V and 3 bases from J, with 10 bases in between. The chain's CDR3 is CASSSGQLYEQYF. The CDR3 DNA sequence: TGTGCCAGCAGTTCAGGACAACTCTACGAGCAGTACTTC.

The chain carries TRBV7-2 and TRBJ2-7; 7 nucleotides agree with TRBD1. The trim removed 5 bases at V and 5 bases at J, leaving 9 bases unmatched. The germline V gene has CDR1 SGHTA and CDR2 FQGNSA. The CDR3 spans 14 residues. This chain's CDR3 is CASSPDRTLNEQYF. The CDR3 DNA sequence: TGTGCCAGCAGCCCGGACAGGACCCTAAACGAGCAGTACTTC.

V and J are TRBV6-1 and TRBJ2-2; no reliable D call. The CDR3 is made up of 13 amino acids. The V gene's germline CDR1 is MNHNS and CDR2 SASEGT. V was clipped by 7 bases and J by 0 bases, with 6 bases between them. As DNA, the CDR3 is TGTGCCAGCAAAGACACGAACACCGGGGAGCTGTTTTTT. Translating gives CASKDTNTGELFF.

V and J are TRBV5-1 and TRBJ1-3; D might be TRBD1 (5 bases). The germline CDR1 and CDR2 sequences are SGHRS and YFSETQ. V gave up 0 bases and J gave up 8 bases, with 15 bases separating them. This CDR3 has 15 amino acids. The CDR3 DNA sequence: TGCGCCAGCAGCTTGGGGCCCCTGTGGGGGGACACCATATATTTT. The encoded protein is CASSLGPLWGDTIYF.

The DNA for the CDR3 is TGTGCCTGGAGTCTCAATAGCGGGGATGGCTACACCTTC. Protein sequence: CAWSLNSGDGYTF. This sequence joins TRBV30 and TRBJ1-2, with D unclear. The CDR3 runs to 13 residues. V was shortened by 2 bases and J by 6 bases, with 13 bases between the two germline ends. Per germline, CDR1 GTSNPN and CDR2 SVGIG (reference sequence).

CDR3 sequence: CASSFNGQGATDTQYF. CDR3 bases: TGCGCCAGCAGCTTCAACGGACAGGGCGCCACAGATACGCAGTATTTT. V and J are TRBV5-1 and TRBJ2-3; 8 bases match TRBD1. With 2 bases clipped from V and 2 bases from J, the junction kept 7 bases outside the gene matches. The CDR3 contains 16 residues. Per germline, CDR1 SGHRS and CDR2 YFSETQ.

As to this clone: Because the CDR3's place on the DNA is in doubt, the DNA is left out and the CDR3 is given as listed by TCRdb. This rearrangement joins TRBV25-1 to TRBJ2-2; the table names TRBD2, a call not compared with the DNA. The germline V gene encodes CDR1 MGHDK and CDR2 SYGVNS. The CDR3 comprises 12 residues, both ends counted. The CDR3 region is CAYRCNTGELFF.

The sample holds many counts of this clone. The V and J genes are TRBV19 and TRBJ1-5, with D maybe TRBD1 (6 bases). CDR3 length: 15 amino acids. V shed 5 bases and J shed 6 bases, with 17 bases lying between them. From germline, CDR1 is LNHDA and CDR2 SQIVND (reference sequence). The CDR3 is CASSPRWGGGQPQHF. CDR3 in DNA: TGTGCCAGTAGTCCCCGGTGGGGGGGCGGTCAGCCCCAGCATTTT.

The chain employs TRBV6-5 and TRBJ1-2; TRBD1 aligns across 11 bases. CDR3 length: 14 residues. V was pared by 5 bases and J by 8 bases, with 7 bases of the junction left unmatched. CDR1 is MNHEY and CDR2 is SVGAGI in the germline V gene. The CDR3 reads CASSPMGQGEGYTF. CDR3 bases: TGTGCCAGCAGTCCTATGGGACAGGGGGAGGGCTACACCTTC.

A single count supports this clone. The chain recombines TRBV27 with TRBJ2-2; perhaps TRBD2 as D (6 bases). Germline-derived CDR1 and CDR2 are MNHEY and SMNVEV (reference sequence). The CDR3 spans 17 residues. V was shortened by 0 bases and J by 2 bases, with 13 bases between the two germline ends. The CDR3 here is CASSLSSGLINTGELFF. The CDR3 bases are TGTGCCAGCAGTTTATCATCGGGACTGATAAACACCGGGGAGCTGTTTTTT.

The genes are TRBV18 and TRBJ1-6; the match to TRBD1 covers 9 bases. In germline, CDR1 is KGHSH, CDR2 LQKENI. This CDR3 contains 16 residues. V was pared by 3 bases and J by 8 bases, with 8 bases of the junction left unmatched. The CDR3, as DNA: TGTGCCAGCTCACCGGGGACAGGGTCTACTTATTCACCCCTCCACTTT. This sequence encodes CASSPGTGSTYSPLHF. Filled out from reference TRBV18 and TRBJ1-6, the complete variable domain reads NAGVMQNPRHLVRRRGQEARLRCSPMKGHSHVYWYRQLPEEGLKFMVYLQKENIIDESGMPKERFSAEFPKEGPSILRIQQVVRGDSAAYFCASSPGTGSTYSPLHFGNGTRLTVT.

This clone was found a few times. Within the sample, other DNA sequences also encode this same CDR3. J is TRBJ2-2 and V is TRBV5-1; 7 bases are a match to TRBD1. CDR1 and CDR2 (germline): SGHRS, YFSETQ. The CDR3 runs 15 residues. The V segment lost 2 bases and the J segment 0 bases; nucleotides outside the gene matches: 1. CDR3 region: CASSFGTANTGELFF. The CDR3 nucleotides read TGCGCCAGCAGCTTCGGGACAGCGAACACCGGGGAGCTGTTTTTT.

The J gene is TRBJ2-7, the V gene TRBV13; 7 bases are shared with TRBD1. This CDR3 spans 14 amino acids. CDR1 is PRHDT, CDR2 FYEKMQ, per germline (reference sequence). V trimming: 5 bases; J trimming: 3 bases; junction bases outside the gene matches: 7. This CDR3 is CASSLRGQDYEQYF. DNA of the CDR3: TGTGCCAGCAGCCTTCGCGGACAGGACTACGAGCAGTACTTC.